These T cell receptor beta chains were read from a single sample in a study of T-cell memory formation after mild COVID-19. TCRdb used MiXCR to reprocess the 5' RACE reads, holding one entry per CDR3 protein. The top ten hold 21% of the sample, which has around 310,000 distinct CDR3 sequences, roughly 20% seen once. Sequencing was carried out using PBMCs or a T cell subset sorted from them (not recorded which). All receptors derive from a man between 18 and 35 years old who had mild COVID-19 (a few samples of this study predate the infection). Cell type and time point are not known. Each CDR3 is given with its conserved first and last residue. A D gene is named only where the DNA matches it firmly. For some rows the clone size is stated as once, few or many, or as a class when expanded; others skip it.

cdr3_nt cdr3_aa v_call clone_size d_call j_call
TGCGCCAGCAGCCAAGCGGCGACTTCTTTACTCTACGAGCAGTACTTC CASSQAATSLLYEQYF TRBV4-1 NA NA TRBJ2-7
TGCAGCGTTCCCCCGGGGGGGAACACTGAATCTTTCTTT CSVPPGGNTESFF TRBV29-1 NA NA TRBJ1-1
TGTGCCAGCAGCCCAGCAGGGGGCGGCTATGGCTACACCTTC CASSPAGGGYGYTF TRBV7-6 NA TRBD1 TRBJ1-2
TGTGCCAGCAGTCAGAAAGCCCTCGTGGATACGCAGTATTTT CASSQKALVDTQYF TRBV7-2 few NA TRBJ2-3
TGTGCCACCAGCCGGGAACAGATCCGCTCTGGAAACACCATATATTTT CATSREQIRSGNTIYF TRBV15 NA NA TRBJ1-3
TGTGCCAGCAGCGCCCCGGGCCGGCAAGAGACCCAGTACTTC CASSAPGRQETQYF TRBV7-2 NA NA TRBJ2-5
TGTGCCAGCAGTTTAAAGTCAGGGACAGGGGAGTATTCGGGCACAGATACGCAGTATTTT CASSLKSGTGEYSGTDTQYF TRBV27 few TRBD1 TRBJ2-3
TGTGCCACCAGTGATGGGTTAAGGGGCAAAAATGAGCAGTTCTTC CATSDGLRGKNEQFF TRBV24-1 NA NA TRBJ2-1
TGTGCCAGCAAGGGAGGATCCCAAAACATTCAGTACTTC CASKGGSQNIQYF TRBV7-2 NA NA TRBJ2-4
TGCAGTGCTGAGAGCGGACAGGGGGATAATTCACCCCTCCACTTT CSAESGQGDNSPLHF TRBV20-1 NA TRBD1 TRBJ1-6
TGTGCCAGCAGCCAAGACGGGGGAAACACCGGGGAGCTGTTTTTT CASSQDGGNTGELFF TRBV4-2 few NA TRBJ2-2
TGTGCCAGCAGTGGACTAGCGGGGGCCCTCGGGACCTACAATGAGCAGTTCTTC CASSGLAGALGTYNEQFF TRBV6-2/TRBV6-3 NA TRBD2 TRBJ2-1
TGTGCCACCAGTGATTTGGGCAGGGGGCCCTACAATGAGCAGTTCTTC CATSDLGRGPYNEQFF TRBV24-1 NA TRBD1 TRBJ2-1
TGCGCCAGCAGCTTGGCCACTCTAGCGGGGGGGAATGAGCAGTTCTTC CASSLATLAGGNEQFF TRBV5-1 NA TRBD2 TRBJ2-1
TGTGCCAGCGGACGGAGGGAACGGGAGACCCAGTACTTC CASGRRERETQYF TRBV6-5 many NA TRBJ2-5
TGCGCCAGCAGCGGGGACAGGGGGCCGCATGGCTACACCTTC CASSGDRGPHGYTF TRBV5-1 NA TRBD1 TRBJ1-2
TGTGCCAGCACAAAGGAAAAACTGTTTTTT CASTKEKLFF TRBV2 NA NA TRBJ1-4
TGTGCCAGTAGTAGGGGCCGGGGGGCCCAAGAGACCCAGTACTTC CASSRGRGAQETQYF TRBV19 many NA TRBJ2-5
TGTGCCACCAGCAGAGATCCCCAGAACACCGGGGAGCTGTTTTTT CATSRDPQNTGELFF TRBV15 NA NA TRBJ2-2
TGCAGTGCTAGTACCTCGAACACTGAAGCTTTCTTT CSASTSNTEAFF TRBV20-1 NA NA TRBJ1-1
TGTGCCAGCAGTTCAAACAGGTTCTACAATGAGCAGTTCTTC CASSSNRFYNEQFF TRBV6-6 NA NA TRBJ2-1
TGCAGTGCCTCCCGCCAACTAGCGTCGAGGGCAGATACGCAGTATTTT CSASRQLASRADTQYF TRBV20-1 NA TRBD2 TRBJ2-3
TGTGCCAGCAGTTCGCAGGGGGCCGGGAACACTGAAGCTTTCTTT CASSSQGAGNTEAFF TRBV12-3/TRBV12-4 many TRBD1 TRBJ1-1
TGTGCCAGCTCCCCTGGGCAGGGACTTTACAATGAGCAGTTCTTC CASSPGQGLYNEQFF TRBV18 NA NA TRBJ2-1
TGCGCCAGCAGCGCAGGGGTCCGTCAGCCCCAGCATTTT CASSAGVRQPQHF TRBV4-1 few NA TRBJ1-5
TGCAGTGCTCACAAGGGTACGGCAGATACGCAGTATTTT CSAHKGTADTQYF TRBV20-1 once NA TRBJ2-3
TGTGCCAGCAGCTCGTACATGAACACTGAAGCTTTCTTT CASSSYMNTEAFF TRBV5-5 once NA TRBJ1-1
TGTGCCAGCAGTTACAACCCGATCATCACAATTCTGCCCTTTCTCTTC CASSYNPIITILPFLF TRBV6-6 NA NA TRBJ1-2
TGCAGTGCTAGCCGGGGGGTTCTCCAAGAGACCCAGTACTTC CSASRGVLQETQYF TRBV20-1 few TRBD2 TRBJ2-5
TGCGCCAGCAGCAACGACAGGGGCGGGTCCCAAGAGACCCAGTACTTC CASSNDRGGSQETQYF TRBV5-1 few TRBD1 TRBJ2-5
TGTGCCAGTACGGAGCAGTTGAACACCGGGGAGCTGTTTTTT CASTEQLNTGELFF TRBV19 NA NA TRBJ2-2
TGTGCCAGCAGCCAAGTAGGCGGGGGGGAGACTAATGAGCAGTTCTTC CASSQVGGGETNEQFF TRBV4-2 few TRBD2 TRBJ2-1
TGCGCCAGCAGCTTGGCATACGGGTCAGGGGCCACTGAAGCTTTCTTT CASSLAYGSGATEAFF TRBV5-1 NA NA TRBJ1-1
TGTGCCAGCAGAGTCCCAGGGACAGGGGACCCCGAGCAGTACTTC CASRVPGTGDPEQYF TRBV7-6 NA TRBD1 TRBJ2-7
TGTGCCAGCAGCCTCCGACTAGCGGGGGCCTACAATGAGCAGTTCTTC CASSLRLAGAYNEQFF TRBV7-3 NA TRBD2 TRBJ2-1
TGCGCCAGCAGCTCCATGGGGAAGGCTGGCTACACCTTC CASSSMGKAGYTF TRBV5-1 NA NA TRBJ1-2
TGTGCCAGCAGCTTAATTGAGGGAGAGACCCAGTACTTC CASSLIEGETQYF TRBV7-3 NA NA TRBJ2-5
TGTGCCAGCAGCTTCGGGGGACAGGGGACCGGGGAGCTGTTTTTT CASSFGGQGTGELFF TRBV7-2 few TRBD1 TRBJ2-2
TGCGCCAGCAGCTTGGCCCAGGGAACAACAGATACGCAGTATTTT CASSLAQGTTDTQYF TRBV5-1 few NA TRBJ2-3
TGTGCCAGCAGCTTTCTTCCCGGAGGACGGTACTACGAGCAGTACTTC CASSFLPGGRYYEQYF TRBV7-2 many NA TRBJ2-7
TGTGCCATCAGCAGGGGGGTGAACACTGAAGCTTTCTTT CAISRGVNTEAFF TRBV10-3 once TRBD1 TRBJ1-1
TGTGCCAGCAGCCCGTCGGGGATCTATGGCTACACCTTC CASSPSGIYGYTF TRBV7-2 NA NA TRBJ1-2
TGCGCCAGCAGTCAAACCAGGGGGGTCCAAGAGACCCAGTACTTC CASSQTRGVQETQYF TRBV23-1 few NA TRBJ2-5
TGTGCCTGGTCGACAGGGAGCAATCAGCCCCAGCATTTT CAWSTGSNQPQHF TRBV30 few TRBD1 TRBJ1-5
TGCAGCGTTGAAAGGGGCAGGGCAGCGAACACTGAAGCTTTCTTT CSVERGRAANTEAFF TRBV29-1 NA NA TRBJ1-1
TGTGCCAGCTCACCGCGCAGGGATTCCTACGAGCAGTACTTC CASSPRRDSYEQYF TRBV18 NA NA TRBJ2-7
TGTGCCAGCACCCATAGCGGGGGGACCCAAGAGACCCAGTACTTC CASTHSGGTQETQYF TRBV6-5 NA TRBD2 TRBJ2-5